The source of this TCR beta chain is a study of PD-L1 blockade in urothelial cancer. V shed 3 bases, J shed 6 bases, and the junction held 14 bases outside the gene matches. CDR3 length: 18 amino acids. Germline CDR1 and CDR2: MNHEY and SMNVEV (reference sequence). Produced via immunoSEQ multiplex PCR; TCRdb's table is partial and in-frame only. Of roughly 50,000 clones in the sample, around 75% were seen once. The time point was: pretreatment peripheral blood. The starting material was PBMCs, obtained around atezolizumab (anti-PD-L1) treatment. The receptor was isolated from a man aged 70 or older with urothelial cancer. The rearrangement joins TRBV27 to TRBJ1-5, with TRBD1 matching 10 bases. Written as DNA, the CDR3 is TGTGCCAGCAGTTTCTTGCCGGCGACAGGGGGCCGAGGTCAGCCCCAGCATTTT. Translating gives CASSFLPATGGRGQPQHF.